These 3 T cell receptor beta chains originate from one sample sequenced in a study of blood T cell repertoires in COVID-19. The data were produced by immunoSEQ multiplex PCR, yet TCRdb's version contains in-frame clones alone and is incomplete. The table records about 180,000 clones, more than 70% of them present only once. Sequenced sample: peripheral blood. These receptors originate from a person between 65 and 79 years old with COVID-19, enrolled during active disease.

This clone was observed a single time. J is TRBJ2-1 and V is TRBV19; 12 bases are a match to TRBD2. CDR1 LNHDA and CDR2 SQIVND come from the germline V gene (reference sequence). The CDR3 runs to 15 residues. V lost 2 bases, J lost 9 bases, and 5 bases stayed unmatched. The chain's CDR3 is CASSILAGGPGEQFF. In nucleotides, the CDR3 is TGTGCCAGTAGTATACTAGCGGGAGGGCCAGGTGAGCAGTTCTTC.

The chain is built from TRBV28 and TRBJ1-4; D gene unclear. Trimming took 6 bases from V and 9 from J, leaving 20 bases between them. The germline V gene has CDR1 MDHEN and CDR2 SYDVKM. CDR3 size: 15 residues. The chain's CDR3 is CASSLSPPGSKKLFF. The CDR3 DNA sequence: TGTGCCAGCAGCTTGAGTCCCCCAGGATCGAAAAAACTGTTTTTT.

The V and J genes are TRBV6-5 and TRBJ1-5, with D uncertain. V lost 5 bases to trimming and J lost 3 bases, with 11 bases between them. Germline assignment: CDR1 MNHEY and CDR2 SVGAGI. The CDR3 consists of 14 residues. The CDR3 loop is CASSPLGYNQPQHF. CDR3 sequence (DNA): TGTGCCAGCAGTCCACTAGGGTACAATCAGCCCCAGCATTTT.